This passage covers 31 T cell receptor beta chains from one sample sequenced in a study of blood T cell repertoires in COVID-19. This table comes from immunoSEQ multiplex PCR, and its TCRdb copy is limited to in-frame clones, with some not included. The profile shows tens of thousands of clones, roughly 70% of them singletons. The sequenced sample was peripheral blood. These TCRs come from a man between 65 and 85 years old with acute or convalescent COVID-19.

The chain uses TRBV5-5 and TRBJ2-7, with D possibly matching TRBD1 (6 bases). V lost 2 bases and J 0 bases, leaving 12 bases between the germline ends. The germline gives CDR1 SGHKS, CDR2 YYEKEE (reference sequence). The CDR3 contains 15 residues. CDR3 DNA: TGTGCCAGCAGCTTCACGGGACATAGCTCCTACGAGCAGTACTTC. It is translated as CASSFTGHSSYEQYF. The full variable domain, rest sourced from reference TRBV5-5 and TRBJ2-7, is DAGVTQSPTHLIKTRGQQVTLRCSPISGHKSVSWYQQVLGQGPQFIFQYYEKEERGRGNFPDRFSARQFPNYSSELNVNALLLGDSALYLCASSFTGHSSYEQYFGPGTRLTVT.

The gene calls are TRBV23-1 and TRBJ1-5; TRBD1 is a possible D gene (5 bases). TRBV23-1 is sorted into the ORF group, with uncertain function. The CDR3 covers 16 residues. V was cut by 1 base and J by 3 bases, with 13 bases left in between. The CDR3 protein is CASSQYVTEANQPQHF. CDR3 bases: TGCGCCAGCAGTCAATATGTGACAGAGGCCAATCAGCCCCAGCATTTT.

The CDR3 DNA follows: TGTGCCAGCAGCTTAGACGTGGGCAACTATGGCTACACCTTC. Residues: CASSLDVGNYGYTF. The chain couples TRBV7-8 to TRBJ1-2; D is unresolved. V gave up 1 base and J gave up 2 bases, with 8 bases separating them. The CDR3 covers 14 residues. Germline-derived CDR1 and CDR2 are SGHVS and FQNEAQ.

The V call is TRBV11-2, the J call TRBJ2-7; no firm D call. V dropped 1 base and J dropped 2 bases, with 6 bases sitting between them. This CDR3 spans 13 amino acids. Germline V lookup: CDR1 SGHAT, CDR2 FQNNGV. The CDR3 region has the DNA TGTGCCAGCAGCTTAGCCCAGACCTACGAGCAGTACTTC. Its protein product is CASSLAQTYEQYF.

This clone occurred a few times. The rearrangement uses TRBV19 and TRBJ2-2; 12 bases match TRBD2. The V segment lost 10 bases and the J segment 7 bases; nucleotides outside the gene matches: 10. Germline V gene sequence: CDR1 LNHDA, CDR2 SQIVND (reference sequence). This CDR3 contains 15 residues. CDR3 protein: CATSRGLAGVGELFF. DNA of the CDR3: TGTGCCACCTCTAGGGGACTAGCGGGCGTCGGGGAGCTGTTTTTT.

The gene calls are TRBV4-1 and TRBJ2-3, with TRBD2 matching 8 bases. V lost 4 bases to trimming and J lost 0 bases; unmatched junction nucleotides: 6. The CDR3 covers 16 residues. Germline values: CDR1 MGHRA, CDR2 YSYEKL. The CDR3 DNA sequence: TGCGCCAGCAGCCCCCCGGGAGGGACTAGCACAGATACGCAGTATTTT. Translating gives CASSPPGGTSTDTQYF.

V gene TRBV5-1 combines with J gene TRBJ2-1; D unresolved. This CDR3 spans 15 amino acids. CDR1 and CDR2 (germline): SGHRS, YFSETQ. V was cut by 4 bases and J by 0 bases, with 11 bases left in between. The CDR3 coding sequence is TGCGCCAGCAGCGCCCCCGCGGCCTCCTACAATGAGCAGTTCTTC. Translating gives CASSAPAASYNEQFF.

The chain carries TRBV18 and TRBJ1-2; TRBD1 is a possible D gene (5 bases). CDR3 length: 14 residues. Germline V gene lookup returns CDR1 KGHSH and CDR2 LQKENI. The germline V and J ends were trimmed by 3 bases and 5 bases, with 13 bases remaining between them. CDR3 nucleotides: TGTGCCAGCTCACCCCGGGAAGGGACTTATGGCTACACCTTC. Translation gives CASSPREGTYGYTF.

The CDR3 sequence: CASRTGTGDEKLFF. CDR3 DNA sequence: TGTGCCAGCAGAACCGGGACAGGGGACGAAAAACTGTTTTTT. The chain is built from TRBV6-6 and TRBJ1-4; 10 nucleotides align to TRBD1. Looked up from germline, CDR1 is MNHNY and CDR2 is SVGAGI (reference sequence). V shed 6 bases, J shed 8 bases, and the junction held 6 bases outside the gene matches. The CDR3 sequence is 14 residues long.

The rearrangement joins TRBV21-1 to TRBJ2-1; the table's D call, TRBD2, has no DNA check behind it. TRBV21-1 is a listed pseudogene. This CDR3 contains 17 residues. The CDR3 region has the DNA TGTGCCAGCAGCAACCTCCGACTAGCGGGCCTCTACAATGAGCAGTTCTTC. This codes for CASSNLRLAGLYNEQFF.

The sample holds a few counts of this clone. The chain is built from TRBV19 and TRBJ2-1, with 8 bases that match TRBD1. V shed 3 bases, J shed 6 bases, and the junction held 4 bases outside the gene matches. The CDR3 is 14 residues long. From germline, CDR1 is LNHDA and CDR2 SQIVND (reference sequence). The CDR3 coding sequence is TGTGCCAGTAGTATCGGGACAGGTACCAATGAGCAGTTCTTC. This codes for CASSIGTGTNEQFF. The entire variable domain, with the rest obtained from reference TRBV19 and TRBJ2-1, is as follows: DGGITQSPKYLFRKEGQNVTLSCEQNLNHDAMYWYRQDPGQGLRLIYYSQIVNDFQKGDIAEGYSVSREKKESFPLTVTSAQKNPTAFYLCASSIGTGTNEQFFGPGTRLTVL.

This clone appeared a few times. The chain recombines TRBV9 with TRBJ2-1; possibly TRBD1 for D (5 bases). Per germline, CDR1 SGDLS and CDR2 YYNGEE. V lost 0 bases to trimming and J lost 10 bases, with 17 bases between them. The CDR3 contains 15 residues. This chain's CDR3 is CASSVVWFPPGEQFF. The CDR3 DNA reads TGTGCCAGCAGCGTAGTGTGGTTCCCCCCAGGGGAGCAGTTCTTC. The full variable domain, in which reference TRBV9 and TRBJ2-1 provide the parts outside the CDR3, is DSGVTQTPKHLITATGQRVTLRCSPRSGDLSVYWYQQSLDQGLQFLIQYYNGEERAKGNILERFSAQQFPDLHSELNLSSLELGDSALYFCASSVVWFPPGEQFFGPGTRLTVL.

The rearrangement links TRBV9 to TRBJ2-4; perhaps TRBD2 as D (6 bases). Trimming took 5 bases from V and 0 from J, leaving 12 bases between them. The germline V gene has CDR1 SGDLS and CDR2 YYNGEE. The CDR3 totals 15 residues. For the CDR3, the DNA is TGTGCCAGCAGTGGCGGGGCCCTAGCCAAAAACATTCAGTACTTC. Its protein is CASSGGALAKNIQYF.

The chain joins TRBV18 to TRBJ2-1; 9 positions match TRBD1. Germline V gene lookup returns CDR1 KGHSH and CDR2 LQKENI. Trimming at V came to 3 bases and at J to 6 bases, leaving 6 bases not matched to a gene. The CDR3 contains 15 residues. Here the CDR3 reads CASSPSGTGSNEQFF. The CDR3 bases are TGTGCCAGCTCACCTTCCGGGACAGGGTCCAATGAGCAGTTCTTC.

There are a few counts of this clone. The chain couples TRBV9 to TRBJ2-2; 10 bases agree with TRBD2. The CDR3 spans 18 residues. Per the germline V gene, CDR1 is SGDLS and CDR2 is YYNGEE. Trimming cost V 0 bases and J 2 bases; bases outside gene matches: 7. The CDR3 DNA reads TGTGCCAGCAGCGTAGGGGCTAGCGGGAGTCTAAACACCGGGGAGCTGTTTTTT. Protein: CASSVGASGSLNTGELFF.

The rearrangement uses TRBV28 and TRBJ2-7; possible D gene TRBD1, 6 bases. Germline assignment: CDR1 MDHEN and CDR2 SYDVKM. Trimming took off 2 bases at V and 2 bases at J, with 19 bases between the two ends. CDR3 length: 17 amino acids. CDR3 nucleotide sequence: TGTGCCAGCAGTTTACCAATCCCCCGACAGGCAACCTACGAGCAGTACTTC. Its protein is CASSLPIPRQATYEQYF. Looking up the rest from reference TRBV28 and TRBJ2-7 gives the full variable domain: DVKVTQSSRYLVKRTGEKVFLECVQDMDHENMFWYRQDPGLGLRLIYFSYDVKMKEKGDIPEGYSVSREKKERFSLILESASTNQTSMYLCASSLPIPRQATYEQYFGPGTRLTVT.

This chain uses TRBV7-9 with TRBJ2-7, with 8 bases identical to TRBD2. The germline CDR1 and CDR2 sequences are SEHNR and FQNEAQ (reference sequence). The CDR3 consists of 19 residues. The V gene end was trimmed by 2 bases and the J gene end by 3 bases; junction bases not matched to a gene: 18. In nucleotides, the CDR3 is TGTGCCAGCAGCTTAATTTACCGGGAGGGACTGGGACTAAACTACGAGCAGTACTTC. Its protein is CASSLIYREGLGLNYEQYF.

The table lists this clone with a count of one. The chain uses TRBV28 and TRBJ2-7, with D perhaps matching TRBD1 (6 bases). The germline V gene encodes CDR1 MDHEN and CDR2 SYDVKM. V was shortened by 2 bases and J by 2 bases, with 13 bases between the two germline ends. The CDR3 covers 15 residues. CDR3 coding DNA: TGTGCCAGCAGTTTAGAACAGGGCTCTACCTACGAGCAGTACTTC. This translates into CASSLEQGSTYEQYF.

This clone was seen a few times. The chain recombines TRBV27 with TRBJ2-7, with TRBD2 matching over 10 bases. The ends lost 5 bases at V and 4 bases at J; junction bases unmatched: 8. The length of the CDR3 is 15 residues. Germline CDR1 reads MNHEY; CDR2 reads SMNVEV (reference sequence). The CDR3 loop is CASSALGLAEYEQYF. The CDR3 DNA reads TGTGCCAGCAGTGCGCTCGGACTAGCGGAATACGAGCAGTACTTC.

The gene calls are TRBV6-5 and TRBJ2-7; 9 nucleotides agree with TRBD1. The CDR3 spans 14 residues. Germline CDR1 and CDR2: MNHEY and SVGAGI. Unmatched junction bases numbered 6, after V lost 5 bases and J lost 4 bases. This CDR3 is CASSIPGQGYEQYF. In DNA form, the CDR3 reads TGTGCCAGCAGTATCCCGGGACAGGGTTACGAGCAGTACTTC.

The chain carries TRBV6-5 and TRBJ2-7, with D tentatively TRBD1 (6 bases). CDR1 is MNHEY, CDR2 SVGAGI, per germline. The CDR3 covers 13 residues. The V and J ends lost 6 bases and 3 bases respectively, with 12 bases between them. The chain's CDR3 is CASRGTGSYEQYF. The CDR3 DNA follows: TGTGCCAGCAGGGGAACAGGGAGCTACGAGCAGTACTTC.

This chain uses TRBV25-1 with TRBJ2-7, with D possibly TRBD1 on 6 matching bases. The V end lost 5 bases, the J end lost 9 bases, and 14 bases lay between the germline ends. CDR3 length: 12 residues. CDR1 is MGHDK and CDR2 is SYGVNS in the germline V gene. Here the CDR3 reads CASSPGTNRQYF. DNA for the CDR3: TGTGCCAGCAGTCCTGGGACAAATCGGCAGTACTTC.

V gene TRBV7-2 combines with J gene TRBJ1-2; D might be TRBD1 (6 bases). This CDR3 contains 14 residues. Trimming shortened V by 4 bases and J by 7 bases, and 16 bases separated the two germline ends. The germline V gene encodes CDR1 SGHTA and CDR2 FQGNSA. The CDR3 DNA follows: TGTGCCAGCAGCTCCTCTCGACAGGCCGGTGGCTACACCTTC. Translation: CASSSSRQAGGYTF.

The V gene is TRBV7-2, the J gene TRBJ1-3; 8 bases align to TRBD1. V was clipped by 5 bases and J by 4 bases; unmatched bases: 10. The CDR3 contains 16 residues. From germline, CDR1 is SGHTA and CDR2 FQGNSA. The CDR3 DNA reads TGTGCCAGCAGCATTCTACAGGGGGGACTGGGAAACACCATATATTTT. This gives the protein CASSILQGGLGNTIYF.

This chain uses TRBV4-1 with TRBJ2-7, with D possibly being TRBD2 (6 bases). This CDR3 spans 16 amino acids. The V gene lost 5 bases and the J gene lost 2 bases, with 19 bases spanning the gap. Germline V CDR1 and CDR2: MGHRA, YSYEKL. CDR3 sequence: CASSSQSTSTAYEQYF. The CDR3 DNA follows: TGCGCCAGCAGCTCTCAAAGTACTAGCACCGCCTACGAGCAGTACTTC.

The chain recombines TRBV27 with TRBJ2-3; the match to TRBD2 covers 12 bases. CDR3 length equals 14 residues. CDR1 MNHEY and CDR2 SMNVEV come from the germline V gene (reference sequence). The V gene end was trimmed by 6 bases and the J gene end by 5 bases; junction bases not matched to a gene: 3. This CDR3 is CASRLAGGIDTQYF. The CDR3 DNA reads as TGTGCCAGCAGACTAGCGGGAGGTATAGATACGCAGTATTTT.

V usage is TRBV29-1 and J usage is TRBJ1-3; unclear D gene. The CDR3 consists of 14 residues. The germline gives CDR1 SQVTM, CDR2 ANQGSEA. Trimming removed 1 base from V and 4 bases from J, with 11 bases in between. CDR3 amino acids: CSVEGPSPGNTIYF. CDR3 bases: TGCAGCGTTGAAGGGCCTTCGCCGGGAAACACCATATATTTT.

In this sample, this clone turned up a few times. The genes are TRBV5-1 and TRBJ2-3; TRBD1 aligns across 8 bases. Germline values: CDR1 SGHRS, CDR2 YFSETQ. The CDR3 loop spans 16 amino acids. V was pared by 0 bases and J by 0 bases, with 3 bases of the junction left unmatched. This CDR3 is CASSLGTGQSTDTQYF. CDR3 in DNA: TGCGCCAGCAGCTTGGGGACAGGGCAAAGCACAGATACGCAGTATTTT.

J is TRBJ2-7 and V is TRBV12-3 or TRBV12-4; 9 bases line up with TRBD1. The CDR3 length is 12 residues. The J segment lost 5 bases and the V segment lost 10 bases, leaving 6 bases of the junction unmatched. As DNA, the CDR3 is TGTGCCACCGGGACAGGGCGCAACGAGCAGTACTTC. As protein: CATGTGRNEQYF.

The chain carries TRBV19 and TRBJ2-5, with D possibly matching TRBD1 (5 bases). The CDR3 is 14 residues long. The ends were cut back, 5 bases at V and 5 bases at J, with 15 bases in the middle. Germline V lookup: CDR1 LNHDA, CDR2 SQIVND (reference sequence). The CDR3 loop reads CASSRSQAFETQYF. The CDR3 DNA reads as TGTGCCAGTAGTCGGTCACAGGCTTTCGAGACCCAGTACTTC.

J is TRBJ2-1 and V is TRBV6-2 or TRBV6-3, with 10 bases identical to TRBD2. The V segment lost 5 bases and the J segment 4 bases; nucleotides outside the gene matches: 5. CDR3 length: 15 residues. From germline, CDR1 is MNHEY and CDR2 SVGEGT. Here the CDR3 DNA reads TGTGCCAGCAGTAAACTAGCGGGATTATACAATGAGCAGTTCTTC. Amino acids: CASSKLAGLYNEQFF.